This entry is about one TCR beta chain. Its specificity is not known. Trimming left V 4 bases short and J 5 bases short, with 20 bases between. The CDR3 length is 16 residues. Germline-derived CDR1 and CDR2 are MNHEY and SVGAGI. cDNA prepared by RNA extraction and subsequent reverse transcription served as the template for sequencing. Here immunoSEQ multiplex PCR was the method, and the copy in TCRdb shows in-frame clones only, minus some. Of about 76,000 clones in the sample, around 61% were seen once. Sample treatment: oral pan-JAK inhibitor, 5-10 mg twice daily. It was from alopecia areata patients that lesional scalp punch biopsies and peripheral blood were collected. The data belong to a study of CD8+ T cells in alopecia areata. Study-wide results and limits: In blood and scalp, many expanded lesional clones persisted during tofacitinib.

The sample here was CD8+ T cells sorted from blood, taken at week 24, from a patient treated with tofacitinib. The J gene is TRBJ2-5, the V gene TRBV6-5; weak D call: TRBD2 (6 bases). The TCR originated in a human donor with alopecia areata. CDR3: CASSSARGAGWETQYF. CDR3 sequence (DNA): TGTGCCAGCAGTTCAGCCCGCGGGGCAGGGTGGGAGACCCAGTACTTC.